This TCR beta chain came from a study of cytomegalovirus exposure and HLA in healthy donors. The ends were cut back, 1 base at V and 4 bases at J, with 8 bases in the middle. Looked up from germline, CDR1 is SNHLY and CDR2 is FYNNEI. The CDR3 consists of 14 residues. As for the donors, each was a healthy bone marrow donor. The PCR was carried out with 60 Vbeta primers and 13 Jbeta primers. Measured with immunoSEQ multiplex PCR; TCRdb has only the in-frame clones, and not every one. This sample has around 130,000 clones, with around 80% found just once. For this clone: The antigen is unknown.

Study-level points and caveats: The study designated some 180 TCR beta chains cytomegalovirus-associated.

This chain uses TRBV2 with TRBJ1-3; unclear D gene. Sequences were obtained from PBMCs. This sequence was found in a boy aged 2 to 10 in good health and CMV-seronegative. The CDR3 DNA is TGTGCCAGCAGTGAAGGGGCCCGGGGAAACACCATATATTTT. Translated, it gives CASSEGARGNTIYF.